This TCR beta chain originates from a study of T cell repertoires in cytomegalovirus infection. Study summary: Peptides in the study included HLA-C-restricted and HLA-B-restricted CMV epitopes. CMV infection and matching HLA type were both indicated by public TCR beta signatures.

Looked up from germline, CDR1 is SGHTA and CDR2 is FQGNSA. The germline V and J ends were trimmed by 6 bases and 8 bases, with 14 bases remaining between them. The CDR3 totals 14 residues. TCRdb ran MiXCR on the reads and lists one entry per CDR3 protein. The data contain hundreds of thousands of distinct CDR3 sequences, roughly 46% of them singletons. This clonotype was detected ten times or more. The antigen is undetermined. The sequence came from a human donor in good health (CMV status not recorded). Some clones in this sample may be carry-over from other donors' samples. The sequences come from cultured PBMCs, collected from culture after CMV antigen stimulation. The rearrangement joins TRBV7-2 to TRBJ1-6, with D possibly TRBD1 on 5 matching bases. The CDR3 region is CASRNEGWHSPLHF. The CDR3 DNA reads as TGTGCCAGCAGAAACGAGGGGTGGCATTCACCCCTCCACTTT.